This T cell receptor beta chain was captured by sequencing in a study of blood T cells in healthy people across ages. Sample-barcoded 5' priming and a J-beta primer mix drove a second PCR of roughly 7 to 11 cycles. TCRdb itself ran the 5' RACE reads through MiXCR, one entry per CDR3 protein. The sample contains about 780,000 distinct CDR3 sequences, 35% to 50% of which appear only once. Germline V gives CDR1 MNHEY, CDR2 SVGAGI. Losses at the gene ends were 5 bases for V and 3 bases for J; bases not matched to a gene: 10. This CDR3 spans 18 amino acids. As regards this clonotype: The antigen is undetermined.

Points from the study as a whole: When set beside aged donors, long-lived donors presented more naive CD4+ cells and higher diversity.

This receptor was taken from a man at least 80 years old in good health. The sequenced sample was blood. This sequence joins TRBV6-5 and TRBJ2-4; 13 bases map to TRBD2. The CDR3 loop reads CASSRGTSGALVKNIQYF. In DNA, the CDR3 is TGTGCCAGCAGTCGGGGGACTAGCGGGGCGCTAGTCAAAAACATTCAGTACTTC.